A single sample gave rise to the 28 T cell receptor beta chains below, sequenced in a study of T-cell memory formation after mild COVID-19. From the 5' RACE reads, TCRdb called clonotypes with MiXCR, one entry per CDR3 protein. The sample has 200,000 or so distinct CDR3 sequences; around 17% are singletons. The specimen was PBMCs or a T cell subset sorted from them (not recorded which). Every receptor here comes from an adult woman who had mild COVID-19 (a few samples of this study predate the infection). Cell type and time point are not known.

A few counts support this clonotype. The chain recombines TRBV29-1 with TRBJ2-3; possible D gene TRBD1, 6 bases. V shed 4 bases and J shed 3 bases, with 17 bases lying between them. The germline gives CDR1 SQVTM, CDR2 ANQGSEA. CDR3 length: 15 residues. As DNA, the CDR3 is TGCAGCGTTGCCGGGACACCAGGGCGTACAGATACGCAGTATTTT. Amino acids: CSVAGTPGRTDTQYF.

This sequence joins TRBV3-1 and TRBJ2-3; 13 bases align to TRBD2. J was trimmed by 8 bases and V by 1 base; bases with no gene match: 0. In germline, CDR1 is LGHDT, CDR2 YNNKEL (reference sequence). This CDR3 region has 14 residues. The CDR3 bases are TGTGCCAGCAGCCAAGGACTAGCGGGAGGTACGCAGTATTTT. Its protein product is CASSQGLAGGTQYF.

This clonotype was observed a handful of times. The V call is TRBV3-1, the J call TRBJ1-1; D call uncertain. The CDR3 totals 13 residues. The ends were cut back, 1 base at V and 3 bases at J, with 6 bases in the middle. Per the germline V gene, CDR1 is LGHDT and CDR2 is YNNKEL (reference sequence). The CDR3 DNA reads as TGTGCCAGCAGCCAAGGTATTGACACTGAAGCTTTCTTT. Amino acid sequence: CASSQGIDTEAFF.

The chain links TRBV4-1 to TRBJ1-1; the match to TRBD1 covers 8 bases. Per the germline V gene, CDR1 is MGHRA and CDR2 is YSYEKL. CDR3 length equals 14 residues. J gave up 7 bases and V 4 bases, and 8 bases lay outside the gene matches. DNA of the CDR3: TGCGCCAGCAGCCCACAGGGGGTTTTGGATGAAGCTTTCTTT. Its translation: CASSPQGVLDEAFF.

This chain connects TRBV20-1 to TRBJ2-2; TRBD1 is a possible D gene (6 bases). In germline, CDR1 is DFQATT, CDR2 SNEGSKA (reference sequence). The germline V and J ends were trimmed by 6 bases and 8 bases, with 16 bases remaining between them. The CDR3 spans 13 residues. The DNA of the CDR3 is TGCAGTGCCGTGGACAGTGTTGGTGGGGAGCTGTTTTTT. This encodes CSAVDSVGGELFF.

This clonotype showed up just a few times. The chain uses TRBV12-3 or TRBV12-4 and TRBJ2-5, with D maybe TRBD1 (6 bases). The CDR3 is made up of 17 amino acids. The V end was cut by 3 bases, the J end by 4 bases, with 21 bases between. DNA for the CDR3: TGTGCCAGCAGTTTGCTCACAGGGTTAAACGTCGGAGAGACCCAGTACTTC. This translates into CASSLLTGLNVGETQYF.

This clonotype showed up just a few times. The chain links TRBV30 to TRBJ2-7; D gene unclear. Germline loops: CDR1 GTSNPN, CDR2 SVGIG (reference sequence). Trimming pared 2 bases from V and 6 bases from J, leaving 8 bases between. The CDR3 has 11 residues. The CDR3 bases are TGTGCCTGGAGTTGGGCAGCCGAGCAGTACTTC. Protein sequence: CAWSWAAEQYF.

This clonotype was detected many times. The chain has TRBV11-1 and TRBJ2-3; 9 positions agree with TRBD1. Germline assignment: CDR1 SGHAT and CDR2 FQDESV (reference sequence). The CDR3 is 15 amino acids. V gave up 4 bases and J gave up 2 bases; unmatched junction bases: 4. In nucleotides, the CDR3 is TGTGCCAGCAGCTCACAGGGGGCGCACACAGATACGCAGTATTTT. Amino acids: CASSSQGAHTDTQYF.

The chain recombines TRBV11-2 with TRBJ1-2, with a weak D call TRBD1 (5 bases). The CDR3 totals 13 residues. The V end lost 5 bases, the J end lost 7 bases, and 14 bases lay between the germline ends. Germline V gene sequence: CDR1 SGHAT, CDR2 FQNNGV. This CDR3 is CASSGTAVGGYTF. The CDR3 region has the DNA TGTGCCAGCAGCGGGACGGCAGTGGGTGGCTACACCTTC. The complete variable domain, with remaining parts taken from reference TRBV11-2 and TRBJ1-2, reads EAGVAQSPRYKIIEKRQSVAFWCNPISGHATLYWYQQILGQGPKLLIQFQNNGVVDDSQLPKDRFSAERLKGVDSTLKIQPAKLEDSAVYLCASSGTAVGGYTFGSGTRLTVV.

There are a few counts of this clonotype. The V and J genes are TRBV7-6 and TRBJ1-1; no firm D call. The V gene's germline CDR1 is SGHVS and CDR2 FNYEAQ. The CDR3 runs 14 residues. Between the trimmed V and J ends, which lost 5 bases and 4 bases, there was a span of 14 bases. CDR3 residues: CASSGGQSATEAFF. In nucleotides, the CDR3 is TGTGCCAGCAGCGGTGGGCAGTCCGCCACTGAAGCTTTCTTT. Filled out from reference TRBV7-6 and TRBJ1-1, the complete variable domain reads GAGVSQSPRYKVTKRGQDVALRCDPISGHVSLYWYRQALGQGPEFLTYFNYEAQQDKSGLPNDRFSAERPEGSISTLTIQRTEQRDSAMYRCASSGGQSATEAFFGQGTRLTVV.

This clonotype has at least ten counts. The chain recombines TRBV30 with TRBJ1-1; possible D gene TRBD1, 5 bases. Trimming pared 6 bases from V and 5 bases from J, leaving 22 bases between. From germline, CDR1 is GTSNPN and CDR2 SVGIG (reference sequence). The CDR3 is 15 amino acids. This CDR3 reads CACRGPGQKSTEAFF. DNA of the CDR3: TGTGCCTGTCGCGGGCCAGGACAAAAATCGACTGAAGCTTTCTTT.

V usage is TRBV7-9 and J usage is TRBJ1-4, with D perhaps TRBD1 (5 bases). Germline assignment: CDR1 SEHNR and CDR2 FQNEAQ (reference sequence). The CDR3 covers 16 residues. Trimming took 8 bases from V and 0 from J, leaving 16 bases between them. The CDR3 bases are TGTGCCAGCGACAGCTTAGGTGGATCAACTAATGAAAAACTGTTTTTT. Translation: CASDSLGGSTNEKLFF.

The chain is built from TRBV20-1 and TRBJ1-1; D is possibly TRBD1 (5 bases). V was pared by 0 bases and J by 0 bases, with 14 bases between. This CDR3 has 16 residues. CDR1 and CDR2 (germline): DFQATT, SNEGSKA (reference sequence). CDR3 nucleotides: TGCAGTGCTAGAGACGGGACGGCGGTTTTGAACACTGAAGCTTTCTTT. Its protein product is CSARDGTAVLNTEAFF.

The sample holds a few counts of this clonotype. This rearrangement joins TRBV5-1 to TRBJ2-3, with 11 bases fitting TRBD1. The germline gives CDR1 SGHRS, CDR2 YFSETQ. V lost 3 bases to trimming and J lost 8 bases; unmatched junction nucleotides: 8. The CDR3 contains 15 residues. The CDR3 nucleotides are TGCGCCAGCAGCTCGTCCTCCGGGACAGGGGGTACGCAGTATTTT. This codes for CASSSSSGTGGTQYF.

The gene calls are TRBV3-1 and TRBJ1-3, with D unresolved. This CDR3 region has 13 residues. Germline values: CDR1 LGHDT, CDR2 YNNKEL (reference sequence). V was clipped by 2 bases and J by 2 bases, with 4 bases between them. The CDR3 is CASSQRAGNTIYF. As DNA, the CDR3 is TGTGCCAGCAGCCAACGGGCTGGAAACACCATATATTTT. Using reference TRBV3-1 and TRBJ1-3 for the parts outside the CDR3, the full variable domain is DTAVSQTPKYLVTQMGNDKSIKCEQNLGHDTMYWYKQDSKKFLKIMFSYNNKELIINETVPNRFSPKSPDKAHLNLHINSLELGDSAVYFCASSQRAGNTIYFGEGSWLTVV.

The gene calls are TRBV4-1 and TRBJ2-2, with D hard to call. CDR1 and CDR2 from the germline V gene are MGHRA and YSYEKL. The CDR3 consists of 15 residues. Trimming stripped 0 bases from V and 8 bases from J, with 13 bases between. The CDR3 loop is CASSQEELPKGELFF. The CDR3 DNA reads as TGCGCCAGCAGCCAAGAGGAACTCCCAAAAGGGGAGCTGTTTTTT.

CDR3 loop: CASKEGSTDTQYF. Written as DNA, the CDR3 is TGTGCCAGTAAAGAGGGGAGCACAGATACGCAGTATTTT. This chain joins TRBV12-3 or TRBV12-4 and TRBJ2-3; D might be TRBD1 or TRBD2, each matching 5 bases. Trimming stripped 9 bases from V and 0 bases from J, with 10 bases between. This CDR3 contains 13 residues.

This clonotype was seen a few times. The V call is TRBV19, the J call TRBJ1-1; 10 bases map to TRBD1. In germline, CDR1 is LNHDA, CDR2 SQIVND (reference sequence). With 4 bases clipped from V and 1 base from J, the junction kept 3 bases outside the gene matches. This CDR3 region has 15 residues. The CDR3, as DNA: TGTGCCAGTAGTAGTTGGGACAGGGGGAACACTGAAGCTTTCTTT. It is translated as CASSSWDRGNTEAFF.

The genes are TRBV11-2 and TRBJ2-5, with D possibly being TRBD1 or TRBD2 (5 bases each). Germline assignment: CDR1 SGHAT and CDR2 FQNNGV. Trimming shortened V by 8 bases and J by 5 bases, and 18 bases separated the two germline ends. The CDR3 has 14 amino acids. This CDR3 is CASSSFRELETQYF. CDR3 bases: TGTGCCAGCTCATCCTTCAGGGAGCTGGAGACCCAGTACTTC.

There are many counts of this clonotype. This chain links TRBV20-1 with TRBJ2-7; D might be TRBD1 (6 bases). CDR1 DFQATT and CDR2 SNEGSKA come from the germline V gene (reference sequence). The CDR3 covers 13 residues. V lost 5 bases and J lost 0, with 11 bases in between. The DNA for the CDR3 is TGCAGTGCTTCCGGGACATTCTCCTACGAGCAGTACTTC. Amino acids: CSASGTFSYEQYF.

This clonotype has a count of ten or more. V is TRBV7-9 and J is TRBJ2-1; 11 bases agree with TRBD2. The CDR3 has 15 residues. CDR1 and CDR2 (germline): SEHNR, FQNEAQ (reference sequence). V shed 6 bases and J 4 bases; nucleotides not matched to a gene: 5. CDR3 region: CASSWTSGRYNEQFF. The CDR3 nucleotides are TGTGCCAGCAGTTGGACTAGCGGGCGATACAATGAGCAGTTCTTC. The variable domain in full, completed from reference TRBV7-9 and TRBJ2-1, reads DTGVSQNPRHKITKRGQNVTFRCDPISEHNRLYWYRQTLGQGPEFLTYFQNEAQLEKSRLLSDRFSAERPKGSFSTLEIQRTEQGDSAMYLCASSWTSGRYNEQFFGPGTRLTVL.

This clonotype was observed a handful of times. The J gene is TRBJ2-1, the V gene TRBV5-6, with D unresolved. Deletions cut 9 bases from V and 0 bases from J, with 19 bases between. In germline, CDR1 is SGHDT, CDR2 YYEEEE. This CDR3 has 16 residues. The CDR3 here is CATKPDGPGSYNEQFF. DNA of the CDR3: TGTGCCACCAAACCCGACGGACCGGGCTCCTACAATGAGCAGTTCTTC.

This clonotype was observed a few times. The V and J genes are TRBV7-8 and TRBJ1-2, with a tentative D call TRBD1 (6 bases). Trimming pared 3 bases from V and 1 base from J, leaving 12 bases between. CDR3 length equals 15 residues. Germline V gene sequence: CDR1 SGHVS, CDR2 FQNEAQ. The CDR3 DNA reads as TGTGCCAGCAGCTTGGCCGGACAGAGTAACTATGGCTACACCTTC. Amino acids: CASSLAGQSNYGYTF.

This clonotype was counted only a few times. This chain joins TRBV20-1 and TRBJ2-7; D is perhaps TRBD2 (6 bases). The length of the CDR3 is 14 residues. Germline V gene lookup returns CDR1 DFQATT and CDR2 SNEGSKA (reference sequence). The V and J ends lost 6 bases and 2 bases respectively, with 17 bases between them. CDR3 bases: TGCAGTGCCAGTGGACTACTAAATCCCTACGAGCAGTACTTC. This encodes CSASGLLNPYEQYF.

The sample holds a few counts of this clonotype. The V gene is TRBV24-1, the J gene TRBJ2-5; D gene ambiguous. Per germline, CDR1 KGHDR and CDR2 SFDVKD. Trimming pared 2 bases from V and 3 bases from J, leaving 12 bases between. The CDR3 totals 15 residues. The CDR3, as DNA: TGTGCCACCAGTGATTCGGAGCCTACTAAAGAGACCCAGTACTTC. Its protein is CATSDSEPTKETQYF.

The table lists this clonotype with a few counts. The chain couples TRBV2 to TRBJ2-7, with 7 bases fitting TRBD1. The CDR3 spans 12 residues. V was pared by 5 bases and J by 12 bases, with 10 bases of the junction left unmatched. The V gene's germline CDR1 is SNHLY and CDR2 FYNNEI. In DNA form, the CDR3 reads TGTGCCAGCAGTCAAGGGGGCAGTGGTGCGTACTTC. It yields the protein CASSQGGSGAYF.

The genes are TRBV11-3 and TRBJ1-2; D is unresolved. Trimming took 3 bases from V and 2 from J, leaving 19 bases between them. The length of the CDR3 is 17 residues. Germline CDR1 SGHNT, CDR2 YENEEA. The CDR3 DNA follows: TGTGCCAGCAGCTTCGACGGCCCCGGTCTCCGAAACTATGGCTACACCTTC. Amino acids: CASSFDGPGLRNYGYTF.

The chain recombines TRBV20-1 with TRBJ1-2; unclear D gene. Trimming shortened V by 6 bases and J by 3 bases, and 11 bases separated the two germline ends. Germline V lookup: CDR1 DFQATT, CDR2 SNEGSKA (reference sequence). The CDR3 length is 12 residues. The CDR3: CSAKREDYGYTF. CDR3 nucleotide sequence: TGCAGTGCGAAGAGGGAAGACTATGGCTACACCTTC.